The present T cell receptor beta chain was sequenced within a study of blood T cell repertoires in COVID-19 (dated by TCRdb to 2019 to 2021). About the full investigation: The collaborator samples originated in the United States, Italy and Spain and spanned the acute and convalescent phases of COVID-19. The prospective study material was composed of cDNA or gDNA derived from T cells, B-cell-depleted T cells, or PBMCs. Subjects who had been exposed to COVID-19, were actively infected with it, or had recovered from it provided the deeply sampled blood TCRbeta repertoires that made up the dataset. The repertoires were made available in a free public database intended to serve as a resource for research on the immune response to SARS-CoV-2. The samples were drawn from two sources: the first 160 participants of the ongoing ImmuneRACE study, and 1,254 subjects contributed by 6 global collaborators. Nearly every sample came with metadata listing a de-identified subject ID, COVID-19 status, age in years and sex. Where HLA class I and class II types were available, the types were taken from metadata supplied by the sample provider, not from assay-based typing.

Taken from the germline V gene (reference sequence), the CDR1 and CDR2 loops are SEHNR and FQNEAQ. V and J are truncated by 3 bases and 5 bases respectively, leaving an intervening sequence of 11 bases. Its CDR3 holds 15 amino acids, cysteine through phenylalanine. Here the CDR3 DNA is all that survives: 45 bases in frame from base 1. Whole blood was collected in K2EDTA tubes by collaborating institutions according to the institutions' own protocols. For TCRbeta analysis, collaborators shipped samples in one of three forms: frozen whole blood, isolated PBMCs, or DNA extracted from either of those sample types. About this clone: This receptor's antigen is unknown. No much larger clone exists at a distance of one base, and base qualities are not known.

The immunoSEQ Assay, a bias-controlled multiplex PCR, was used to amplify TCRbeta CDR3 regions from genomic DNA. As for how the authors treated the data: Within the assay, amplification of reference gene primers was used to estimate how many nucleated cells each sample contained. To quantify the absolute abundance of each unique TCRbeta CDR3 rearrangement, sequence reads were collapsed and filtered. Productive Simpson clonality was computed per sample as the square root of Simpson's diversity index over productive rearrangements. TCRdb's version of the immuneACCESS table is confined to in-frame rearrangements and falls short of the full clone set. An unresolved V gene accounts for under half of the shortfall where checked; the remainder is of unknown origin. The V and J calls and clone size are taken from that table; D and trimming were inferred from the DNA. The sample profile shows more than 20,000 clones; roughly nine tenths of them were found once. The biggest ten clones account for around 25% of the sample.

Study-level results and caveats: The quantity of clinical and demographic metadata differed by source and by participant and was supplied without curation.

Sequenced sample: peripheral blood. Recombination connected TRBV7-9 to TRBJ1-6; the D gene is unclear. This receptor was obtained from a human donor with active COVID-19. The donor label of this sample is uncertain. The CDR3 region has the sequence CASSFKLYDNSPLHF. The DNA sequence reads TGTGCCAGCAGCTTCAAGCTCTACGATAATTCACCCCTCCACTTT. Here the CDR3 is joined to the reference TRBV7-9 and TRBJ1-6 genes, and the full variable domain is: DTGVSQNPRHKITKRGQNVTFRCDPISEHNRLYWYRQTLGQGPEFLTYFQNEAQLEKSRLLSDRFSAERPKGSFSTLEIQRTEQGDSAMYLCASSFKLYDNSPLHFGNGTRLTVT.